This T cell receptor (beta chain) was observed in a study of T cell responses to AZD1222 COVID-19 vaccine. Overall study: Some second doses came at about 4 weeks and others at about 12 weeks; these were pooled. General study points: Donors were largely white British and mainly female; clonal diversity was possibly underestimated. The study reported that nearly half of spike-specific TCRs target unmutated variant regions.

Germline V gene lookup returns CDR1 SGDLS and CDR2 YYNGEE. V shed 4 bases and J shed 2 bases, with 15 bases lying between them. This CDR3 comprises 15 residues. Notes on this clone: Antigen: not known.

Clones were sequenced by immunoSEQ multiplex PCR, and TCRdb holds only the in-frame ones, with some missing. The sample lists 130,000 or so clones; around 90% were seen once. The sequence derives from an adult in good health. The sample here was peripheral blood, taken on day 0 of AZD1222 vaccination. The J gene is TRBJ1-2, the V gene TRBV9, with D unclear. The CDR3 sequence is CASSPQPQVNYGYTF. The CDR3 DNA reads as TGTGCCAGCAGCCCCCAGCCCCAGGTAAACTATGGCTACACCTTC. The variable domain in full, completed from reference TRBV9 and TRBJ1-2, reads DSGVTQTPKHLITATGQRVTLRCSPRSGDLSVYWYQQSLDQGLQFLIQYYNGEERAKGNILERFSAQQFPDLHSELNLSSLELGDSALYFCASSPQPQVNYGYTFGSGTRLTVV.